Listed below are T cell receptor beta chains from one sample, sequenced in a study of blood T cell repertoires in COVID-19. Some clones are missing from TCRdb's copy, which holds only in-frame ones; the method was immunoSEQ multiplex PCR. The sample lists about 120,000 clones, around nine tenths occurring once. The specimen sequenced was peripheral blood. These receptors were obtained from a woman between 50 and 59 years old with acute or convalescent COVID-19. CDR3s include the opening cysteine and the closing phenylalanine or tryptophan. The D gene is left open where the match is weak. Clone size is not always given. Where it is, it says once, few, many or a class for expanded clones.

>TRBV6-5|TRBJ2-7|NA|TRBD2
TGTGCCAGCAGTCGCGGACTAGCCCGGGAGCAGTACTTC
CASSRGLAREQYF
>TRBV6-2/TRBV6-3|TRBJ1-1|NA|NA
TGTGCCAGCAGTTACTCTACACAAAACACTGAAGCTTTCTTT
CASSYSTQNTEAFF
>TRBV30|TRBJ2-3|NA|TRBD1
TGTGCCTGGAATCGTCCTGGACAGGGGGCTGCAGATACGCAGTATTTT
CAWNRPGQGAADTQYF
>TRBV23-1|TRBJ1-2|NA|TRBD1
TGCGCCAGCAGAAACCGGGACAGGGGCTTTTACTATGGCTACACCTTC
CASRNRDRGFYYGYTF
>TRBV5-8|TRBJ1-2|once|NA
TGTGCCAGCAGGCAGCGGGGACTGGAGCATGGCTACACCTTC
CASRQRGLEHGYTF
>TRBV5-6|TRBJ1-1|NA|NA
TGTGCCAGCAGCGGAATACAGGTCCAGGGAACTTTCTTT
CASSGIQVQGTFF
>TRBV11-3|TRBJ1-1|once|TRBD1
TGTGCCAGCAGCACACGACAGGGGACAAACACTGAAGCTTTCTTT
CASSTRQGTNTEAFF
>TRBV6-2/TRBV6-3|TRBJ2-1|NA|TRBD2
TGTGCCAGCAGTTACTACGAGGGGACTATGAGAAATGAGCAGTTCTTC
CASSYYEGTMRNEQFF
>TRBV4-3|TRBJ1-1|NA|TRBD1
TGCGCCAGCAGCCCAAACTTGGGACAGGGGGGCACTGAAGCTTTCTTT
CASSPNLGQGGTEAFF
>TRBV6-5|TRBJ2-2|NA|TRBD2
TGTGCCAGCACCGGGGCCAGCGGGGGCACCGGGGAGCTGTTTTTT
CASTGASGGTGELFF
>TRBV6-5|TRBJ2-1|NA|NA
TGTGCCAGCAGTTACTCGATTGGGGCCGGGCTAGGTGAGCAGTTCTTC
CASSYSIGAGLGEQFF
>TRBV5-4|TRBJ2-3|NA|TRBD2
TGTGCCAGCAGTTTGGGTCGGGCTAGCGGGACCACAGATACGCAGTATTTT
CASSLGRASGTTDTQYF
>TRBV14|TRBJ2-7|medium-sized|NA
TGTGCCAGCAGCCAAAGAGGGTCGAAACAGTACTTC
CASSQRGSKQYF
>TRBV5-1|TRBJ1-1|NA|NA
TGCGCCAGCAGCTTGAGCCCGTTGAACACTGAAGCTTTCTTT
CASSLSPLNTEAFF
>TRBV12-3/TRBV12-4|TRBJ1-2|NA|NA
TGTGCCAGCAGTCCATTGACAGCTGATGGCTACACCTTC
CASSPLTADGYTF
>TRBV10-1|TRBJ1-1|NA|NA
TGCGCCAGCAGTTTTAACAGGGACACTGAAGCTTTCTTT
CASSFNRDTEAFF
>TRBV5-1|TRBJ2-7|many|TRBD1
TGCGCCAGCAGCTCGGGACAGGGGGCCTCGGGTGAGCAGTACTTC
CASSSGQGASGEQYF
>TRBV6-5|TRBJ1-5|few|NA
TGTGCCAGCACCGGTCCCAATAGCAATCAGCCCCAGCATTTT
CASTGPNSNQPQHF
>TRBV27|TRBJ1-5|once|NA
TGTGCCAGCAGTTTATCCGGGGGTCAGCCCCAGCATTTT
CASSLSGGQPQHF
>TRBV24-1|TRBJ2-3|NA|TRBD2
TGTGCCACCAGTGATATAAGCGGGAGTGGCACAGATACGCAGTATTTT
CATSDISGSGTDTQYF
>TRBV21-1|TRBJ2-5|NA|NA
TGTGCCAGCAGCAAAGCGCTTTCGGCAGGGAGGGGAGAGACCCAGTACTTC
CASSKALSAGRGETQYF
>TRBV30|TRBJ1-5|NA|NA
TGTGCCTGGAGCCGTCGACCGGGGGATCAGCCCCAGCATTTT
CAWSRRPGDQPQHF
>TRBV5-8|TRBJ1-1|NA|NA
TGTGCCAGCAGTTACACCCCCAGGGTGAACACTGAAGCTTTCTTT
CASSYTPRVNTEAFF
>TRBV19|TRBJ1-1|NA|TRBD1
TGTGCCAGTAAAGAACAGACAGGGCGGACTGAAGCTTTCTTT
CASKEQTGRTEAFF